This T cell receptor (beta chain) derives from a study of blood T cell repertoires in COVID-19. Authors' processing steps: Amplification of reference gene primers provided the estimated nucleated cell counts. Measured with immunoSEQ multiplex PCR; TCRdb has only the in-frame clones, and not every one. D and trimming come from the DNA, and the V and J calls and clone size come from that table. The table records approximately 300,000 clones, around 90% of them present only once. The CDR3 is 14 amino acids. The germline V and J ends were trimmed by 2 bases and 4 bases, with 11 bases remaining between them. The V gene's germline CDR1 is MDHEN and CDR2 SYDVKM. The study assigned cohorts using participant-reported clinical history.

The chain couples TRBV28 to TRBJ1-1; tentatively, D is TRBD1 (6 bases). The clonotype comes from a woman between 25 and 40 years old who had recovered from COVID-19. Sequenced sample: PBMCs or T cells enriched from blood (not recorded which). The CDR3 loop reads CASSLGGGGTEAFF. DNA of the CDR3: TGTGCCAGCAGTTTAGGGGGAGGGGGCACTGAAGCTTTCTTT.